These 11 T cell receptor beta chains originate from one sample sequenced in a study of glioma-infiltrating T cells after dendritic cell vaccination. The sample's time point: after dendritic cell vaccination, including at tumor progression/relapse. Method: immunoSEQ multiplex PCR; TCRdb's copy keeps in-frame clones and lacks some. The sample carries 9,500 to 13,000 clones, about four fifths recorded once. This material consisted of blood, taken after dendritic cell vaccination. The source of these receptors is a human donor with glioblastoma.

This chain's CDR3 is CASSISTGGVGNQPQHF. In DNA form, the CDR3 reads TGTGCCAGCAGTATTTCGACAGGGGGGGTGGGAAATCAGCCCCAGCATTTT. V gene TRBV27 combines with J gene TRBJ1-5; TRBD1 matches at 9 bases. The germline V gene has CDR1 MNHEY and CDR2 SMNVEV (reference sequence). The CDR3 is made up of 17 amino acids. The J segment lost 4 bases and the V segment lost 5 bases, leaving 12 bases of the junction unmatched.

The chain links TRBV6-5 to TRBJ2-5; no clear D. This CDR3 has 14 residues. Germline lookup yields CDR1 MNHEY and CDR2 SVGAGI. The V end was cut by 4 bases, the J end by 7 bases, with 16 bases between. The CDR3 nucleotides read TGTGCCAGCAGTTCCTCTAGGAGCGTCGGGACCCAGTACTTC. It is translated as CASSSSRSVGTQYF.

The chain combines TRBV27 with TRBJ1-5, with TRBD1 as a possible D gene (6 bases). The CDR3 sequence is 16 residues long. V shed 8 bases and J shed 1 base, with 18 bases lying between them. Germline V lookup: CDR1 MNHEY, CDR2 SMNVEV (reference sequence). CDR3 sequence reads: CASADHRVGSNQPQHF. The CDR3 nucleotides are TGTGCCAGCGCCGACCACAGGGTAGGGAGCAATCAGCCCCAGCATTTT.

This clone has just one count. The chain couples TRBV5-8 to TRBJ2-3; 8 positions match TRBD1. Germline V gene data show CDR1 as SGHTS and CDR2 as YDEGEE. CDR3 length equals 15 residues. The trim removed 4 bases at V and 0 bases at J, leaving 4 bases unmatched. CDR3 in DNA: TGTGCCAGCAGCCCGGGACAGGTTAGCACAGATACGCAGTATTTT. Encoded protein: CASSPGQVSTDTQYF.

This chain connects TRBV7-9 to TRBJ2-5; 7 bases fit TRBD2. The end of the DNA is better explained by TRBJ2-7, so the J call may be wrong. The CDR3 has 14 amino acids. CDR1 is SEHNR, CDR2 FQNEAQ, per germline (reference sequence). The DNA of the CDR3 is TGTGCCAGCAGCTTAGGTCTAGCGGTCCACGAGCAGTACTTC. It specifies CASSLGLAVHEQYF.

This sequence joins TRBV29-1 and TRBJ2-1; a possible D gene is TRBD2 (5 bases). V lost 7 bases and J lost 4, with 11 bases in between. CDR3 length: 12 amino acids. Germline CDR1 reads SQVTM; CDR2 reads ANQGSEA. The CDR3, as DNA: TGCAGCGCCCAGGACTGGTACAATGAGCAGTTCTTC. It translates to CSAQDWYNEQFF.

The rearrangement joins TRBV27 to TRBJ2-7; 9 nucleotides agree with TRBD1. V lost 5 bases to trimming and J lost 4 bases; unmatched junction nucleotides: 9. In germline, CDR1 is MNHEY, CDR2 SMNVEV (reference sequence). The CDR3 covers 15 residues. CDR3 nucleotides: TGTGCCAGCAGTCCACGGACAGGGGTTATTTACGAGCAGTACTTC. Protein product: CASSPRTGVIYEQYF.

The rearrangement joins TRBV5-1 to TRBJ2-7, with D possibly being TRBD1 (5 bases). The length of the CDR3 is 14 residues. Trimming shortened V by 0 bases and J by 1 base, and 8 bases separated the two germline ends. In germline, CDR1 is SGHRS, CDR2 YFSETQ. The CDR3: CASSLVAGSYEQYF. The CDR3 region has the DNA TGCGCCAGCAGCTTGGTGGCAGGGTCCTACGAGCAGTACTTC. The full variable domain, its missing parts supplied by reference TRBV5-1 and TRBJ2-7, is KAGVTQTPRYLIKTRGQQVTLSCSPISGHRSVSWYQQTPGQGLQFLFEYFSETQRNKGNFPGRFSGRQFSNSRSEMNVSTLELGDSALYLCASSLVAGSYEQYFGPGTRLTVT.

The chain has TRBV5-8 and TRBJ1-6; weak D call: TRBD1 (5 bases). Per germline, CDR1 SGHTS and CDR2 YDEGEE. Deletions cut 7 bases from V and 5 bases from J, with 10 bases between. CDR3 length: 13 residues. CDR3 sequence: CASETGDNSPLHF. CDR3 nucleotide sequence: TGTGCCAGCGAAACAGGAGATAATTCACCCCTCCACTTT.

The chain uses TRBV7-3 and TRBJ2-7; 9 positions agree with TRBD1. V lost 5 bases and J lost 5; bases outside the gene matches: 7. The CDR3 runs to 14 residues. Germline CDR1 SGHTA, CDR2 FQGTGA. Written as DNA, the CDR3 is TGTGCCAGCAGCAGGACAGGGGTTTACCACGAGCAGTACTTC. Translating it yields CASSRTGVYHEQYF.

V usage is TRBV11-3 and J usage is TRBJ2-7, with TRBD2 as a possible D gene (5 bases). The CDR3 totals 13 residues. V gave up 6 bases and J gave up 7 bases, with 16 bases separating them. The germline V gene has CDR1 SGHNT and CDR2 YENEEA. The CDR3: CASRVGGMGEQYF. The CDR3 DNA follows: TGTGCCAGCAGAGTCGGAGGAATGGGGGAGCAGTACTTC. Full variable domain (remainder filled in from reference TRBV11-3 and TRBJ2-7): EAGVVQSPRYKIIEKKQPVAFWCNPISGHNTLYWYLQNLGQGPELLIRYENEEAVDDSQLPKDRFSAERLKGVDSTLKIQPAELGDSAVYLCASRVGGMGEQYFGPGTRLTVT.